These 7 T cell receptor beta chains share one sample of origin, sequenced in a study of T-cell reconstitution after alpha-beta-depleted transplantation in children. This sample's TCRbeta library carried unique molecular identifier barcodes. TCRdb re-analysed the PCR reads in MiXCR, keeping a single row per CDR3 protein. This table has 220,000 or so distinct CDR3 sequences, around 7.8% appearing once. The material sequenced was PBMCs, mostly from graft donor cells, taken 180 days after TCRalphabeta/CD19-depleted stem cell transplant. These receptors were taken from a male patient aged 10 to 17 who had a stem cell transplant for acute lymphoblastic leukemia, so the T cells may come from the graft donor.

This clonotype was counted ten times or more. The genes are TRBV14 and TRBJ2-7, with D possibly being TRBD2 (6 bases). Deletions cut 2 bases from V and 5 bases from J, with 19 bases between. The germline V gene has CDR1 SGHDN and CDR2 FVKESK. The CDR3 sequence is 16 residues long. DNA for the CDR3: TGTGCCAGCAGCCAATTTCCCCCCGGCGGGATCCACGAGCAGTACTTC. Its protein product is CASSQFPPGGIHEQYF.

This clonotype was found many times. The rearrangement uses TRBV12-3 or TRBV12-4 and TRBJ2-4; 13 bases agree with TRBD2. V shed 5 bases and J 7 bases; nucleotides not matched to a gene: 8. The CDR3 is 16 amino acids. This chain's CDR3 is CASSPTSGGAPNIQYF. In DNA form, the CDR3 reads TGTGCCAGCAGTCCTACTAGCGGGGGGGCCCCGAACATTCAGTACTTC.

This clonotype was seen ten or more times. This chain uses TRBV5-1 with TRBJ2-7; no definite D call. Trimming left V 1 base short and J 2 bases short, with 10 bases between. Per the germline V gene, CDR1 is SGHRS and CDR2 is YFSETQ. The CDR3 is 14 amino acids. Here the CDR3 DNA reads TGCGCCAGCAGCTTGCTCCTTTGGCCCTACGAGCAGTACTTC. Translation: CASSLLLWPYEQYF.

This clonotype appeared many times. The chain employs TRBV5-1 and TRBJ2-1; D is unclear. The CDR3 contains 14 residues. V lost 2 bases and J lost 2, with 8 bases in between. Per the germline V gene, CDR1 is SGHRS and CDR2 is YFSETQ. The CDR3 DNA reads as TGCGCCAGCAGCTTTGGGCTAGCCTACAATGAGCAGTTCTTC. Translating it yields CASSFGLAYNEQFF. The full variable domain, rest sourced from reference TRBV5-1 and TRBJ2-1, is KAGVTQTPRYLIKTRGQQVTLSCSPISGHRSVSWYQQTPGQGLQFLFEYFSETQRNKGNFPGRFSGRQFSNSRSEMNVSTLELGDSALYLCASSFGLAYNEQFFGPGTRLTVL.

There are many counts of this clonotype. The chain recombines TRBV27 with TRBJ1-1; D possibly corresponds to TRBD1 (5 bases). Trimming cost V 3 bases and J 5 bases, with 13 bases left between them. CDR3 size: 14 residues. CDR1 MNHEY and CDR2 SMNVEV come from the germline V gene (reference sequence). The CDR3 DNA follows: TGTGCCAGCAGTTTCGTGAGGGGTAGGACTGAAGCTTTCTTT. This translates into CASSFVRGRTEAFF.

This clonotype was observed at least ten times. The rearrangement uses TRBV25-1 and TRBJ2-7; D is uncertain. CDR1 is MGHDK and CDR2 is SYGVNS in the germline V gene. The CDR3 has 11 residues. Deletions cut 3 bases from V and 5 bases from J, with 5 bases between. CDR3 protein: CASSDIHEQYF. For the CDR3, the DNA is TGTGCCAGCAGTGATATTCACGAGCAGTACTTC.

This clonotype was seen ten or more times. V usage is TRBV24-1 and J usage is TRBJ2-1; 11 bases agree with TRBD2. V lost 1 base, J lost 7 bases, and 5 bases stayed unmatched. The germline gives CDR1 KGHDR, CDR2 SFDVKD. This CDR3 is 16 amino acids long. CDR3 sequence: CATSDFRLAGTNEQFF. As DNA, the CDR3 is TGTGCCACCAGTGATTTCCGACTAGCGGGAACGAATGAGCAGTTCTTC.